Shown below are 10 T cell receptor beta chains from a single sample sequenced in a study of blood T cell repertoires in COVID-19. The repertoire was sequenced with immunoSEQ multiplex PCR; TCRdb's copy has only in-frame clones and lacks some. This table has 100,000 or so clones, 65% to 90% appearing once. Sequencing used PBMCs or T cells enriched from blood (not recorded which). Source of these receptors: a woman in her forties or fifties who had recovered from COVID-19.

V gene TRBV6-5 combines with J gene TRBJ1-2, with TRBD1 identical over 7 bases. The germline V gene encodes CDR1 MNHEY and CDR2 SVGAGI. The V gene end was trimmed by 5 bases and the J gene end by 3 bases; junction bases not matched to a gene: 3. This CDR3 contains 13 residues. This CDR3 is CASSPQGDYGYTF. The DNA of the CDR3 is TGTGCCAGCAGTCCTCAGGGGGACTATGGCTACACCTTC.

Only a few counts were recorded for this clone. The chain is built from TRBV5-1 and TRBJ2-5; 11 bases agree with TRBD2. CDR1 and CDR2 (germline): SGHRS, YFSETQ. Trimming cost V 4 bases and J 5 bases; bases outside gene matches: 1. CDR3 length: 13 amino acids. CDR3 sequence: CASSLAGGETQYF. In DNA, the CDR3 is TGCGCCAGCAGCCTAGCGGGAGGCGAGACCCAGTACTTC.

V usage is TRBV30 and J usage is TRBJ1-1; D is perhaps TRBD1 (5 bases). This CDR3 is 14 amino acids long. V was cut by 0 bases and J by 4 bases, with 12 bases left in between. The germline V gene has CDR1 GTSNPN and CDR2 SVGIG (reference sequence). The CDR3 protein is CAWSVGASGTEAFF. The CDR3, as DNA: TGTGCCTGGAGTGTAGGGGCATCAGGCACTGAAGCTTTCTTT.

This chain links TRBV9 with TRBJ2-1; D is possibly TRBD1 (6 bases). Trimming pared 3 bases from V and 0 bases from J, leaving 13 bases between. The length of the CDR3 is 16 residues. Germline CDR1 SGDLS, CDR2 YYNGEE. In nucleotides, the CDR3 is TGTGCCAGCAGCGGAGGGGGAGCTCTCTCCTACAATGAGCAGTTCTTC. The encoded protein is CASSGGGALSYNEQFF.

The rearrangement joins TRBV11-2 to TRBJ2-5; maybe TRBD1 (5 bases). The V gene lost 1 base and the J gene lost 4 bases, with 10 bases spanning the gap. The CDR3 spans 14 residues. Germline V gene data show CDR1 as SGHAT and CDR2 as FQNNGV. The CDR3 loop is CASSLGVRVETQYF. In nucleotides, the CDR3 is TGTGCCAGCAGCTTAGGGGTCAGGGTAGAGACCCAGTACTTC.

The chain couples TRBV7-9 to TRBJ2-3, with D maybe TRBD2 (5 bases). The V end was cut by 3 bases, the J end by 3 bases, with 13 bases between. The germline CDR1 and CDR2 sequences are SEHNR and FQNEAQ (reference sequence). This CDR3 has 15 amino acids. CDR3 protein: CASSFSGFATDTQYF. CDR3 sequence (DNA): TGTGCCAGCAGCTTCTCGGGATTCGCGACAGATACGCAGTATTTT.

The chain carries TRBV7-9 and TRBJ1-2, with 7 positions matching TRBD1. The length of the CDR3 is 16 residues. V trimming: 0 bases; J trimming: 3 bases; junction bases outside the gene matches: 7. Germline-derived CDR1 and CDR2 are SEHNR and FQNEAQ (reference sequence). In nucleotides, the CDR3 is TGTGCCAGCAGCTTAGCGTTAACACAGGGGCACTATGGCTACACCTTC. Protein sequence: CASSLALTQGHYGYTF.

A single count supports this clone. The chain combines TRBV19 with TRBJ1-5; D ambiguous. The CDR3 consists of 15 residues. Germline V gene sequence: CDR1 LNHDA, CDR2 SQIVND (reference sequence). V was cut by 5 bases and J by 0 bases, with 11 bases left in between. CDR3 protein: CASSGGGRSNQPQHF. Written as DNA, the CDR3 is TGTGCCAGTAGTGGTGGAGGGCGTAGCAATCAGCCCCAGCATTTT.

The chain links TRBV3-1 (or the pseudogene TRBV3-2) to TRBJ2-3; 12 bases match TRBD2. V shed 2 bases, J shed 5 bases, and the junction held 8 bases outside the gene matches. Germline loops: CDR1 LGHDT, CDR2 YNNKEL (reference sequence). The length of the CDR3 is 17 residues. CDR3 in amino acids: CASSQPGLAGSVDTQYF. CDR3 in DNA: TGTGCCAGCAGCCAACCGGGACTAGCGGGCTCGGTAGATACGCAGTATTTT.

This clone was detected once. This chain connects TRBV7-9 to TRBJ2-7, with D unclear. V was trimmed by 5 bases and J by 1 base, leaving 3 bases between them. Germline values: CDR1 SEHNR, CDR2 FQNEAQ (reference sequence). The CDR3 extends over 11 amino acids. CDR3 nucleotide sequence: TGTGCCAGCAGCCCATCCTACGAGCAGTACTTC. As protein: CASSPSYEQYF.